This T cell receptor beta chain was observed in a study of T cell responses to AZD1222 COVID-19 vaccine. Method: immunoSEQ multiplex PCR; TCRdb's copy keeps in-frame clones and lacks some. The sample lists over 200,000 clones, roughly 94% occurring once. V lost 6 bases and J 8 bases, leaving 7 bases between the germline ends. This CDR3 is 10 amino acids long. Germline V lookup: CDR1 SGDLS, CDR2 YYNGEE. With respect to this clone: The antigen remains unidentified.

Points from the study as a whole: It should be noted that donors were predominantly white British and more often female, and clonal diversity was possibly underestimated. CD4 TCRs associated with vaccination spanned spike, dominating at 160-218 and 743-854. Reportedly, nearly half the spike-specific TCRs target unmutated variant regions.

This TCR was sampled from an adult who received the MenACWY meningococcal vaccine as a control. The sequencing here drew on peripheral blood, taken 28 days after the second dose of the MenACWY control vaccine. The rearrangement joins TRBV9 to TRBJ2-3; no definite D call. DNA for the CDR3: TGTGCCAGCATTTGGGGTACGCAGTATTTT. It encodes CASIWGTQYF.